One and the same sample provided the 23 T cell receptor beta chains below, sequenced in a study of persistence of HIV-infected CD4 T cells. Nonspecific anti-CD3/anti-CD28 bead stimulation represents the broad CD4+ T cell repertoire. Sorting of responding CD4+ T cells relied on upregulated CD40 ligand together with CD69. No antigen has been identified for these receptors. The immunoSEQ assay was version 4, run in survey mode. Some clones are missing from TCRdb's copy, which holds only in-frame ones; the method was immunoSEQ multiplex PCR. The table records about 46,000 clones, around 89% of them present only once. The sample in question was CD4+ T cells sorted from PBMCs after approximately 19-hour stimulation, obtained from a patient who received antiretroviral therapy. The receptors here all came from an adult woman with HIV who was CMV-seropositive.

This clone was counted a single time. This chain uses TRBV9 with TRBJ2-1; TRBD2 aligns across 8 bases. The V and J ends lost 0 bases and 0 bases, in that order; junction bases with no gene match: 8. Germline CDR1 and CDR2: SGDLS and YYNGEE. The CDR3 totals 18 residues. CDR3 nucleotides: TGTGCCAGCAGCGTAGCGCCCAGCGGGACTAGCTCCTACAATGAGCAGTTCTTC. Its translation is CASSVAPSGTSSYNEQFF. Drawing the rest from reference TRBV9 and TRBJ2-1, the complete variable domain is DSGVTQTPKHLITATGQRVTLRCSPRSGDLSVYWYQQSLDQGLQFLIQYYNGEERAKGNILERFSAQQFPDLHSELNLSSLELGDSALYFCASSVAPSGTSSYNEQFFGPGTRLTVL.

V and J are TRBV6-5 and TRBJ1-1; 10 bases match TRBD1. This CDR3 is 14 amino acids long. V dropped 4 bases and J dropped 5; count of bases not matched to a gene: 4. Germline CDR1 is MNHEY and CDR2 is SVGAGI. CDR3 protein: CASSSGTGATEAFF. The CDR3 region has the DNA TGTGCCAGCAGTTCCGGGACAGGGGCTACTGAAGCTTTCTTT.

The rearrangement links TRBV5-1 to TRBJ2-2, with 9 bases lining up with TRBD2. CDR3 length: 15 amino acids. With 4 bases clipped from V and 6 bases from J, the junction kept 7 bases outside the gene matches. Per the germline V gene, CDR1 is SGHRS and CDR2 is YFSETQ. The CDR3 loop is CASSVSGSRAGELFF. The CDR3 DNA is TGCGCCAGCAGCGTTAGCGGGAGCAGGGCCGGGGAGCTGTTTTTT. Using reference TRBV5-1 and TRBJ2-2 for the parts outside the CDR3, the full variable domain is KAGVTQTPRYLIKTRGQQVTLSCSPISGHRSVSWYQQTPGQGLQFLFEYFSETQRNKGNFPGRFSGRQFSNSRSEMNVSTLELGDSALYLCASSVSGSRAGELFFGEGSRLTVL.

V gene TRBV6-5 combines with J gene TRBJ2-3, with 12 bases identical to TRBD1. Germline assignment: CDR1 MNHEY and CDR2 SVGAGI. The CDR3 has 14 amino acids. Losses at the gene ends were 6 bases for V and 7 bases for J; bases not matched to a gene: 5. CDR3 amino acids: CASSGTGGLNTQYF. The CDR3 bases are TGTGCCAGCAGCGGGACAGGGGGCCTAAATACGCAGTATTTT.

The J gene is TRBJ2-7, the V gene TRBV30; D is undetermined. Trimming took 1 base from V and 7 from J, leaving 17 bases between them. CDR1 and CDR2 (germline): GTSNPN, SVGIG (reference sequence). The CDR3 is 14 residues long. CDR3 loop: CAWSGNVLAREQYF. CDR3 nucleotide sequence: TGTGCCTGGAGTGGTAACGTTCTGGCGAGGGAGCAGTACTTC.

As regards this clone: The germline gene is not matched at one end of the junction; a read error may be the cause. This chain connects TRBV18 to TRBJ1-6, with TRBD1 matching 9 bases. In germline, CDR1 is KGHSH, CDR2 LQKENI. This CDR3 is 15 amino acids long. Here the CDR3 DNA reads TGTGCCAGCTCACCACGAGGGACAGGGAATTCACCCCCCCACTTT. It encodes CASSPRGTGNSPPHF.

The chain joins TRBV29-1 to TRBJ2-3, with D perhaps TRBD2 (5 bases). V lost 6 bases, J lost 2 bases, and 12 bases lay in between. The CDR3 totals 13 residues. Germline V gene data show CDR1 as SQVTM and CDR2 as ANQGSEA. This CDR3 is CSVALAATDTQYF. The CDR3, as DNA: TGCAGCGTCGCTCTAGCAGCCACAGATACGCAGTATTTT.

This chain uses TRBV7-3 with TRBJ2-5; a weak D match, TRBD1 (7 bases). CDR3 size: 13 residues. CDR1 and CDR2 (germline): SGHTA, FQGTGA. The V end was cut by 5 bases, the J end by 5 bases, with 12 bases between. CDR3 region: CASSAGQLETQYF. For the CDR3, the DNA is TGTGCCAGCAGCGCGGGACAGTTGGAGACCCAGTACTTC.

This rearrangement joins TRBV2 to TRBJ2-3; the D gene is possibly TRBD2 (5 bases). V lost 6 bases and J 2 bases, leaving 12 bases between the germline ends. CDR1 SNHLY and CDR2 FYNNEI come from the germline V gene. This CDR3 spans 14 amino acids. The CDR3 nucleotides are TGTGCCAGCAGACTAGGCCCGCACACAGATACGCAGTATTTT. It is translated as CASRLGPHTDTQYF.

The chain joins TRBV2 to TRBJ1-4, with TRBD1 matching 8 bases. The CDR3 spans 15 residues. Germline-derived CDR1 and CDR2 are SNHLY and FYNNEI. V was pared by 3 bases and J by 6 bases, with 6 bases of the junction left unmatched. CDR3 sequence (DNA): TGTGCCAGCAGTGACAGGGGGCGCAGGGATGAAAAACTGTTTTTT. It codes for CASSDRGRRDEKLFF.

The chain carries TRBV18 and TRBJ1-3; perhaps TRBD1 as D (6 bases). V lost 3 bases and J 4 bases, leaving 13 bases between the germline ends. The CDR3 has 15 residues. Germline lookup yields CDR1 KGHSH and CDR2 LQKENI. The CDR3 DNA follows: TGTGCCAGCTCACCTAAACAGGGTTCCGGAAACACCATATATTTT. Encoded protein: CASSPKQGSGNTIYF.

The V and J genes are TRBV1 and TRBJ1-1. TRBV1 is a pseudogene locus. The CDR3 is 17 amino acids. The DNA for the CDR3 is TGCACCAGCTTGAAATGGAGCCGAGGCAGACAGAACACTGAAGCTTTCTTT. This sequence encodes CTSLKWSRGRQNTEAFF.

V is TRBV18 and J is TRBJ1-3; D gene uncertain. Germline V gene lookup returns CDR1 KGHSH and CDR2 LQKENI. This CDR3 is built from 15 residues. Trimming shortened V by 5 bases and J by 0 bases, and 11 bases separated the two germline ends. DNA of the CDR3: TGTGCCAGCTCAAGTTCAGTAGACTCTGGAAACACCATATATTTT. This codes for CASSSSVDSGNTIYF.

The rearrangement uses TRBV7-2 and TRBJ2-7; 8 nucleotides agree with TRBD1. V shed 5 bases, J shed 0 bases, and the junction held 12 bases outside the gene matches. The CDR3 has 17 residues. Germline CDR1 SGHTA, CDR2 FQGNSA. The CDR3 loop reads CASSTRATGGLSYEQYF. The CDR3 nucleotides are TGTGCCAGCAGCACACGTGCCACAGGGGGTCTCTCCTACGAGCAGTACTTC.

The rearrangement joins TRBV6-5 to TRBJ1-2; D not certain. Germline-derived CDR1 and CDR2 are MNHEY and SVGAGI. The CDR3 contains 14 residues. V was cut by 2 bases and J by 0 bases, with 7 bases left in between. The CDR3 DNA reads TGTGCCAGCAGTTACGCAGCCTCTAACTATGGCTACACCTTC. It specifies CASSYAASNYGYTF.

The J gene is TRBJ2-1, the V gene TRBV6-5, with 8 positions matching TRBD1. V was pared by 0 bases and J by 3 bases, with 4 bases of the junction left unmatched. This CDR3 is 16 amino acids long. Germline V gives CDR1 MNHEY, CDR2 SVGAGI. CDR3 region: CASSYSDRVGYNEQFF. For the CDR3, the DNA is TGTGCCAGCAGTTACTCGGACAGGGTAGGCTACAATGAGCAGTTCTTC.

The J gene is TRBJ2-3, the V gene TRBV21-1. TRBV21-1 is given as a pseudogene. There are 18 residues in the CDR3. The CDR3 loop is CASSYKSDPGRRTDTQYF. CDR3 sequence (DNA): TGTGCCAGCAGCTACAAAAGCGACCCGGGCCGTAGGACAGATACGCAGTATTTT.

The gene calls are TRBV10-3 and TRBJ2-7; tentatively, D is TRBD1 (5 bases). The V end lost 3 bases, the J end lost 0 bases, and 15 bases lay between the germline ends. The CDR3 contains 16 residues. Germline V gives CDR1 ENHRY, CDR2 SYGVKD. Written as DNA, the CDR3 is TGTGCCATCAGTGACCTCGGACAACGGAGCTCCTACGAGCAGTACTTC. This sequence encodes CAISDLGQRSSYEQYF.

This chain uses TRBV30 with TRBJ1-2; a possible D gene is TRBD1 (5 bases). Trimming left V 2 bases short and J 4 bases short, with 23 bases between. This CDR3 is 17 amino acids long. Germline CDR1 is GTSNPN and CDR2 is SVGIG (reference sequence). As DNA, the CDR3 is TGTGCCTGGAGTTACACTAGACCCAGGGCGACCGTCTATGGCTACACCTTC. Amino acid sequence: CAWSYTRPRATVYGYTF.

This sequence joins TRBV6-6 and TRBJ1-1; TRBD1 matches 9 bases. The CDR3 is 14 residues long. Germline V lookup: CDR1 MNHNY, CDR2 SVGAGI (reference sequence). The junction had 13 bases not matched to a gene; V was cut back by 6 bases and J by 11 bases. The CDR3 protein is CASRPTGQGIRAFF. DNA of the CDR3: TGTGCCAGCAGACCCACGGGACAGGGAATTAGGGCTTTCTTT.

The rearrangement links TRBV24-1 to TRBJ1-1; tentative D call: TRBD1 (6 bases). From germline, CDR1 is KGHDR and CDR2 SFDVKD. V lost 4 bases, J lost 7 bases, and 15 bases lay in between. The CDR3 length is 14 residues. The CDR3 reads CATSDSRGGVEAFF. The CDR3 DNA reads as TGTGCCACCAGTGACTCCAGGGGTGGCGTTGAAGCTTTCTTT.

This clone came up once. The rearrangement links TRBV19 to TRBJ1-4; 7 bases are shared with TRBD1. V trimming: 9 bases; J trimming: 0 bases; junction bases outside the gene matches: 10. The length of the CDR3 is 16 residues. The germline CDR1 and CDR2 sequences are LNHDA and SQIVND (reference sequence). CDR3 DNA sequence: TGTGCCAGCGAAGGGGGCCGAATCTCAACTAATGAAAAACTGTTTTTT. This codes for CASEGGRISTNEKLFF.

This chain links TRBV5-4 with TRBJ1-3; 9 bases line up with TRBD1. With V trimmed by 3 bases and J by 3 bases, 10 bases remained unmatched. The CDR3 totals 17 residues. Germline V gives CDR1 SGHNT, CDR2 YYREEE (reference sequence). The CDR3 DNA is TGTGCCAGCAGCTCTACTGCCGGACAGGGGAGTGGAAACACCATATATTTT. It specifies CASSSTAGQGSGNTIYF.